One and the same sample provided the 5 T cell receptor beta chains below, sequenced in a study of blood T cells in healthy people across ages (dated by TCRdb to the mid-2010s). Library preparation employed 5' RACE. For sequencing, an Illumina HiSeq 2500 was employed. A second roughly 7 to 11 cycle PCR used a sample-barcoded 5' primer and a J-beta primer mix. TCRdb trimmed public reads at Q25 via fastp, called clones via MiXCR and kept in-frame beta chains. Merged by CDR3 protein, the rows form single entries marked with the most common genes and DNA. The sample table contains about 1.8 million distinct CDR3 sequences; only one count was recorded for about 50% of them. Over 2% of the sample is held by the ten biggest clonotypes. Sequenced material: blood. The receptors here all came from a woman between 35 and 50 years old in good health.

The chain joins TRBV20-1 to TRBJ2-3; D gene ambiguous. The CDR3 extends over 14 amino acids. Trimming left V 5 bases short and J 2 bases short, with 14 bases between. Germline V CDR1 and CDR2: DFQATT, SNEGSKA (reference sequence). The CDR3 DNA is TGCAGTGCTCCTCCGGCCCTTACCACAGATACGCAGTATTTT. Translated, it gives CSAPPALTTDTQYF.

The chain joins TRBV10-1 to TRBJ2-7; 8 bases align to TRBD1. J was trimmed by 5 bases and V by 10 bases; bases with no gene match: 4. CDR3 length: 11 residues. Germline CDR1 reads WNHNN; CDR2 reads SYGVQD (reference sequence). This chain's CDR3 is CATGQGNEQYF. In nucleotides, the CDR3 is TGCGCCACCGGACAGGGCAACGAGCAGTACTTC.

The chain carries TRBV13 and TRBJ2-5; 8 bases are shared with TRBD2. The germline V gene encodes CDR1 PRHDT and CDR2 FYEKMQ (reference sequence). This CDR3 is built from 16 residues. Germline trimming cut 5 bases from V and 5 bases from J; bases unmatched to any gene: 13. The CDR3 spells CASSPGQAGGIETQYF. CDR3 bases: TGTGCCAGCAGCCCAGGGCAGGCGGGGGGTATCGAGACCCAGTACTTC. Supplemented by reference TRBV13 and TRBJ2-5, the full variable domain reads AAGVIQSPRHLIKEKRETATLKCYPIPRHDTVYWYQQGPGQDPQFLISFYEKMQSDKGSIPDRFSAQQFSDYHSELNMSSLELGDSALYFCASSPGQAGGIETQYFGPGTRLLVL.

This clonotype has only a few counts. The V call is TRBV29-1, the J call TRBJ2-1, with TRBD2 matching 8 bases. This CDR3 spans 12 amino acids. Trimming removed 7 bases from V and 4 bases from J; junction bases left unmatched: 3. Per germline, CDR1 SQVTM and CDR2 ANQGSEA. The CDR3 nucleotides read TGCAGCGCTGCGGGGGGTTACAATGAGCAGTTCTTC. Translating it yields CSAAGGYNEQFF.

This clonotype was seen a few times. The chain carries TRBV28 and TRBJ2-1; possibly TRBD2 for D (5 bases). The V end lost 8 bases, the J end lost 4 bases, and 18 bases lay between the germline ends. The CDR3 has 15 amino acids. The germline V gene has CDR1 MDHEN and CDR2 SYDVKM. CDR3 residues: CASLPPGFRYNEQFF. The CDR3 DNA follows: TGTGCCAGCCTTCCCCCGGGGTTCCGTTACAATGAGCAGTTCTTC. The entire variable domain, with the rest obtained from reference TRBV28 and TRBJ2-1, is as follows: DVKVTQSSRYLVKRTGEKVFLECVQDMDHENMFWYRQDPGLGLRLIYFSYDVKMKEKGDIPEGYSVSREKKERFSLILESASTNQTSMYLCASLPPGFRYNEQFFGPGTRLTVL.